This T cell receptor (beta chain) was recorded in a study of cytomegalovirus exposure and HLA in healthy donors. Points from the study as a whole: Many donors carried some public TCRs, although rarity characterized most TCR sequences.

As concerns this clone: What it binds is unknown.

Germline V gene lookup returns CDR1 MDHEN and CDR2 SYDVKM. V trimming: 7 bases; J trimming: 1 base; junction bases outside the gene matches: 4. CDR3 length equals 14 residues. Primers included in the PCR were 60 Vbeta and 13 Jbeta primers. Method: immunoSEQ multiplex PCR; TCRdb's copy keeps in-frame clones and lacks some. Here the sample spans 150,000 to 200,000 clones, 70% to 90% being singletons. V gene TRBV28 combines with J gene TRBJ2-5, with 9 bases aligning to TRBD2. The sample taken for sequencing was PBMCs. This clonotype was obtained from a woman aged 18 to 35 in good health and CMV-seronegative. In DNA, the CDR3 is TGTGCCAGCATAGAGCGGGGGGTCCAAGAGACCCAGTACTTC. Protein sequence: CASIERGVQETQYF.